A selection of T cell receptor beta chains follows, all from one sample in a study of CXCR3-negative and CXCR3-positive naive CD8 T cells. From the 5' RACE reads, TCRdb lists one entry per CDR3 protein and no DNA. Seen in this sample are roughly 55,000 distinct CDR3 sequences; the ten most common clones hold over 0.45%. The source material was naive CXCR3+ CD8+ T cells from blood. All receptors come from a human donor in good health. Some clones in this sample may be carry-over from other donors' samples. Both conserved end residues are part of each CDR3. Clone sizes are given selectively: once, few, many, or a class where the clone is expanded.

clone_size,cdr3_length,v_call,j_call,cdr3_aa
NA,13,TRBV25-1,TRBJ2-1,CASQRTLNNEQFF
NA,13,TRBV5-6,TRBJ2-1,CASSSGGWDEQFF
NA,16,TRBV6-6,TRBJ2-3,CASGTLRTVEGDTQYF
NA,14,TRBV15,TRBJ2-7,CATSKRTGRAEQYF
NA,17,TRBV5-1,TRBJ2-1,CASSGRVAGATYNEQFF
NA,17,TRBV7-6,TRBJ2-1,CASSPQTSGVTYNEQFF
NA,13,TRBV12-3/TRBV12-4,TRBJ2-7,CASSFAGNYEQYF
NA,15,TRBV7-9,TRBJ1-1,CASSLFEQGRTEAFF
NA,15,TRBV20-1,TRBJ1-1,CSARDPETGVTEAFF
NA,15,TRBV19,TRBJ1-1,CASSITGHRGTEAFF
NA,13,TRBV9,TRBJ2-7,CASSVGVSYEQYF
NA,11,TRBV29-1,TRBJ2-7,CSVRAGREQYF
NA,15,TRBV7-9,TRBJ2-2,CASRSGTGETGELFF
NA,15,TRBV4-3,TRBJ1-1,CASSQSGTPSTEAFF
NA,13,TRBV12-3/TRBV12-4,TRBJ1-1,CASSWTGPTEAFF
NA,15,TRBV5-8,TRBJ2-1,CASSLTHRAYNEEFF
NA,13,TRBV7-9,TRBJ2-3,CASSFGPTDTQYF
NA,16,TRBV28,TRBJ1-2,CASSLAELRGRDGYTF
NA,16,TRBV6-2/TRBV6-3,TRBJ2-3,CASSYLAGGFTDTQYF
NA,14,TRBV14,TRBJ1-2,CASSLTGVNYGYTF
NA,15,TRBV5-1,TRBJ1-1,CASSLAWTDYTEAFF
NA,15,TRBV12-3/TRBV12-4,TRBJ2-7,CASSPIGTGAYEQYF
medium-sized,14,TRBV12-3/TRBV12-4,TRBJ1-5,CASSWRQGEQPQHF